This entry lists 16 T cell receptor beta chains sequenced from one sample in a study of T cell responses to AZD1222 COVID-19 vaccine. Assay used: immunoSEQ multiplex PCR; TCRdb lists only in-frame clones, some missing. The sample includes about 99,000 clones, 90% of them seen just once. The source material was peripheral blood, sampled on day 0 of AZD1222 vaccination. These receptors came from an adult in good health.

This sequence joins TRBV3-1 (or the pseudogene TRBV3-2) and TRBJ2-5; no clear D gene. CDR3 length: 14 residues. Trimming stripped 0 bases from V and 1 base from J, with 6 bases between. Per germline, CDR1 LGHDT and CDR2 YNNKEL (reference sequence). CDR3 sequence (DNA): TGTGCCAGCAGCCAAGAGGGAATCCAAGAGACCCAGTACTTC. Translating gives CASSQEGIQETQYF.

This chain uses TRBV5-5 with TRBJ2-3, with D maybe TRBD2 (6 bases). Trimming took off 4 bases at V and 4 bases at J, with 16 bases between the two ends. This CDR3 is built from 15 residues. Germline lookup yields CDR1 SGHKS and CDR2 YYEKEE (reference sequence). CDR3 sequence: CASSPGHGGADTQYF. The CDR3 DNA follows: TGTGCCAGCAGCCCCGGGCACGGAGGGGCAGATACGCAGTATTTT.

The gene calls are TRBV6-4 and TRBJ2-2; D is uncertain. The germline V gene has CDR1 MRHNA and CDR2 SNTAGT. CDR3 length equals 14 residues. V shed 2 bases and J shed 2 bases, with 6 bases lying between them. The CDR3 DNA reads TGTGCCAGCAGTGACAGTACTAACACCGGGGAGCTGTTTTTT. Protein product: CASSDSTNTGELFF.

The CDR3 region is CASSQVGQPQHF. The CDR3 DNA is TGCGCCAGCAGCCAAGTCGGTCAGCCCCAGCATTTT. This sequence joins TRBV4-1 and TRBJ1-5; D unclear. CDR1 and CDR2 from the germline V gene are MGHRA and YSYEKL. The CDR3 is 12 residues long. Trimming removed 1 base at V and 6 bases at J, with 4 bases between.

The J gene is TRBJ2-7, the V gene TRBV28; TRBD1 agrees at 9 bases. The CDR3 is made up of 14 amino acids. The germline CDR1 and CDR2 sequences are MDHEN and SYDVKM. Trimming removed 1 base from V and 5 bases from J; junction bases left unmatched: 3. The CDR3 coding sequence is TGTGCCAGCAGTTTATCACAGGGGGCCCACGAGCAGTACTTC. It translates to CASSLSQGAHEQYF.

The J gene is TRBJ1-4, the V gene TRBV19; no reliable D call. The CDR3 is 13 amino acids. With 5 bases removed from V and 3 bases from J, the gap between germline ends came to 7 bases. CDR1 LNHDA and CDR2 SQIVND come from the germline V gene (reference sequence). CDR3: CASSRQPNEKLFF. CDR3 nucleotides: TGTGCCAGTAGTCGGCAGCCTAATGAAAAACTGTTTTTT.

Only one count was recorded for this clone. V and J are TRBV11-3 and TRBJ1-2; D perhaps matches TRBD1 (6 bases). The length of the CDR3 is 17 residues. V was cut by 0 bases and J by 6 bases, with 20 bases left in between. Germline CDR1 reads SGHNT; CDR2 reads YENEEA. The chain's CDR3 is CASSLDSRGRGNDGYTF. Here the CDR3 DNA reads TGTGCCAGCAGCTTAGATTCCAGGGGCAGGGGAAACGATGGCTACACCTTC.

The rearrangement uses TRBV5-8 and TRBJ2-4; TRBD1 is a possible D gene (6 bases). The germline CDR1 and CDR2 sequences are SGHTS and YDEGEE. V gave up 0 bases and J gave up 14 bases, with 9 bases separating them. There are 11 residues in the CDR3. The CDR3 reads CASSLGDNEYF. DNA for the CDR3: TGTGCCAGCAGCTTGGGGGACAACGAGTACTTC.

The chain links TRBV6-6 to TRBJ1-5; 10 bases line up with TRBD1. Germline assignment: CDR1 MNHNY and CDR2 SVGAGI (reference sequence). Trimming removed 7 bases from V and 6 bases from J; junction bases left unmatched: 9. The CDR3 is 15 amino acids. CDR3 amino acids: CASTLSTGGSQPQHF. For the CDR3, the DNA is TGTGCCAGCACCTTATCGACAGGGGGCAGTCAGCCCCAGCATTTT.

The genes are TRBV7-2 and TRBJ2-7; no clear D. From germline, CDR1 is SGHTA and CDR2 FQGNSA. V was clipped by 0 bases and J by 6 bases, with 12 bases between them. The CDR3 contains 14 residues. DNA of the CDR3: TGTGCCAGCAGCTTAGCCCAAATCTCGCGCGAGCAGTACTTC. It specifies CASSLAQISREQYF.

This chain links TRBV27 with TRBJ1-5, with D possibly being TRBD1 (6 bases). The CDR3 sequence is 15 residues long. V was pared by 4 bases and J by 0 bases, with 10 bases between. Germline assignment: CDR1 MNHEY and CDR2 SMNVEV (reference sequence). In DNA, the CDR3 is TGTGCCAGCAGTTCACAGGGCTATAGCAATCAGCCCCAGCATTTT. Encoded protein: CASSSQGYSNQPQHF.

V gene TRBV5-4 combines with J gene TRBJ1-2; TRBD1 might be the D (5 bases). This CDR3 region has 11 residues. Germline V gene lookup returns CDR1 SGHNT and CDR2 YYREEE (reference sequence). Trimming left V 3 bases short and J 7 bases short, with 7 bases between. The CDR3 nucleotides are TGTGCCAGCAGCTCGGGGGGTGGCTACACCTTC. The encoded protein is CASSSGGGYTF.

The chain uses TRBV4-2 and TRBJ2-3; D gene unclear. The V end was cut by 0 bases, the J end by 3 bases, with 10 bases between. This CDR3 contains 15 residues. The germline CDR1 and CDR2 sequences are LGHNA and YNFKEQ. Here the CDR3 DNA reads TGTGCCAGCAGCCAAGACCCCGGTCTGACAGATACGCAGTATTTT. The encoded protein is CASSQDPGLTDTQYF.

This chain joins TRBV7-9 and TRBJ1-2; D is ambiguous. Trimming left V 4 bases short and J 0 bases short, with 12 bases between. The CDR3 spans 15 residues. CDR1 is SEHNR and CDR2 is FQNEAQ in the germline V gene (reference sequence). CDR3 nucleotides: TGTGCCAGCAGCTCACAAAGTACAGCTAACTATGGCTACACCTTC. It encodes CASSSQSTANYGYTF.

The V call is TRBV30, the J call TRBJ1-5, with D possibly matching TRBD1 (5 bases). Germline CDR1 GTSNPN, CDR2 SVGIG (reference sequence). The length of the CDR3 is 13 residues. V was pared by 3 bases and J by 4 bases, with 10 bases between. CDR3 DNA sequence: TGTGCCTGGAGGGGGGGACCGAATCAGCCCCAGCATTTT. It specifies CAWRGGPNQPQHF.

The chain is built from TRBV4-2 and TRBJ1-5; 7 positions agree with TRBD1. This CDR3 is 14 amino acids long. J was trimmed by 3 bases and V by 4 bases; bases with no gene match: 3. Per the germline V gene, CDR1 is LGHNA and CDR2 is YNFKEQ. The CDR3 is CASSPTGFNQPQHF. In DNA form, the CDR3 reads TGTGCCAGCAGCCCGACAGGGTTCAATCAGCCCCAGCATTTT.